This TCR beta chain originates from a study of T-cell reconstitution after alpha-beta-depleted transplantation in children. Preparation of the TCRbeta library was carried out with unique molecular identifiers. TCRdb reanalysed the PCR reads using MiXCR and keeps one entry per CDR3 protein. The sample carries 400,000 to 500,000 distinct CDR3 sequences, approximately 10% recorded once. This clonotype was recorded many times. V shed 0 bases and J shed 7 bases, with 7 bases lying between them. CDR1 is SGHDT, CDR2 YYEEEE, per germline. The CDR3 loop spans 12 amino acids. The receptor was isolated from a human donor who donated a stem cell graft to a child with acute myeloid leukemia. Sequencing used PBMCs from the stem cell graft donor, obtained from the stem cell graft. The rearrangement uses TRBV5-6 and TRBJ1-1, with D unclear. CDR3 residues: CASSLEPLEAFF. The CDR3 DNA reads as TGTGCCAGCAGCTTGGAGCCTCTTGAAGCTTTCTTT.